Listed here are 10 T cell receptor beta chains from one sample, sequenced in a study of breast tumors, draining lymph nodes, adjacent tissues. The lymph nodes were axillary draining lymph nodes from breast cancer patients. TCRdb ran MiXCR on the multiplex PCR reads and lists one entry per CDR3 protein. The profile shows 200,000 to 300,000 distinct CDR3 sequences, 30% of them singletons. Sequencing was carried out using axillary lymph node tissue. Receptor source: a female donor with breast cancer. Some clones in this sample may be carry-over from other donors' samples.

This clonotype was detected only a few times. At one end, the junction sequence differs from germline, possibly due to a read error. The chain combines TRBV20-1 with TRBJ2-7; TRBD2 matches 11 bases. The CDR3 is 13 amino acids. Germline CDR1 DFQATT, CDR2 SNEGSKA (reference sequence). For the CDR3, the DNA is TGCAGTGCTAGACTAGCGGGAGGCTACGCGCAGTACTTC. Encoded protein: CSARLAGGYAQYF.

This clonotype was picked up many times. V is TRBV10-1 and J is TRBJ2-1, with TRBD1 matching over 10 bases. Germline CDR1 is WNHNN and CDR2 is SYGVQD (reference sequence). V was clipped by 10 bases and J by 3 bases; unmatched bases: 6. The CDR3 sequence is 14 residues long. CDR3 coding DNA: TGCGCCACCGGGACAGGGGATAACTACAATGAGCAGTTCTTC. Its translation: CATGTGDNYNEQFF.

This clonotype was picked up a small number of times. Just one base apart from a much larger clone, this may be a read error. This chain connects TRBV6-6 to TRBJ2-7; tentatively, D is TRBD1 (6 bases). The CDR3 is 13 amino acids. Germline CDR1 reads MNHNY; CDR2 reads SVGAGI (reference sequence). Trimming removed 5 bases at V and 6 bases at J, with 14 bases between. The CDR3 region is CASSLRAGVEQYF. As DNA, the CDR3 is TGTGCCAGCAGTCTCAGGGCAGGGGTCGAGCAGTACTTC.

CDR3 sequence (DNA): TGTGCCAGCAGCTCCACTAGCCAAGAGACCCAGTACTTC. Translated, it gives CASSSTSQETQYF. V gene TRBV7-9 combines with J gene TRBJ2-5; D possibly corresponds to TRBD2 (5 bases). This CDR3 has 13 amino acids. Looked up from germline, CDR1 is SEHNR and CDR2 is FQNEAQ (reference sequence). Trimming cost V 4 bases and J 1 base, with 7 bases left between them. Full variable domain (missing parts from reference TRBV7-9 and TRBJ2-5): DTGVSQNPRHKITKRGQNVTFRCDPISEHNRLYWYRQTLGQGPEFLTYFQNEAQLEKSRLLSDRFSAERPKGSFSTLEIQRTEQGDSAMYLCASSSTSQETQYFGPGTRLLVL.

This clonotype was counted once. This clone may be a read error of a much larger clone one base away. The chain is built from TRBV11-2 and TRBJ2-5; D assignment may be TRBD1 or TRBD2 (5 bases each). Trimming shortened V by 4 bases and J by 2 bases, and 14 bases separated the two germline ends. CDR1 and CDR2 from the germline V gene are SGHAT and FQNNGV. CDR3 size: 15 residues. The CDR3 DNA is TGTGCCAGCAGCTCCACTGGGGGTTCGCAAGAGACCCAGTACTTC. Its translation: CASSSTGGSQETQYF.

Many counts were recorded for this clonotype. The gene calls are TRBV2 and TRBJ2-2, with 7 bases matching TRBD2. This CDR3 comprises 14 residues. The V segment lost 7 bases and the J segment 6 bases; nucleotides outside the gene matches: 8. Germline lookup yields CDR1 SNHLY and CDR2 FYNNEI. CDR3 protein: CASTLGLVAGELFF. Written as DNA, the CDR3 is TGTGCCAGCACCCTAGGACTAGTCGCCGGGGAGCTGTTTTTT.

The CDR3 is CSARGGGGPMALAKNIQYF. Written as DNA, the CDR3 is TGCAGTGCTAGAGGGGGCGGGGGCCCAATGGCCCTAGCCAAAAACATTCAGTACTTC. The gene calls are TRBV20-1 and TRBJ2-4; a weak D match, TRBD2 (7 bases). Germline V lookup: CDR1 DFQATT, CDR2 SNEGSKA (reference sequence). Trimming pared 1 base from V and 0 bases from J, leaving 22 bases between. CDR3 length: 19 residues.

Many counts were recorded for this clonotype. The chain combines TRBV5-5 with TRBJ1-5; TRBD1 is a possible D gene (5 bases). Germline V CDR1 and CDR2: SGHKS, YYEKEE (reference sequence). The V end lost 4 bases, the J end lost 7 bases, and 15 bases lay between the germline ends. The CDR3 is 14 amino acids. The CDR3 loop reads CASSQTSQGQPQHF. The CDR3 DNA sequence: TGTGCCAGCAGCCAAACTTCTCAGGGACAGCCCCAGCATTTT.

Only a few counts were recorded for this clonotype. The DNA for the CDR3 is TGTGCCAGCAGACCGGGAACAGCTTTCTATGGCTACACCTTC. Protein: CASRPGTAFYGYTF. The V call is TRBV27, the J call TRBJ1-2; D remains unclear. This CDR3 has 14 amino acids. V lost 6 bases and J lost 4, with 15 bases in between. Germline CDR1 MNHEY, CDR2 SMNVEV (reference sequence).

At least ten counts were recorded for this clonotype. V is TRBV19 and J is TRBJ1-2, with no clear D. V was shortened by 11 bases and J by 4 bases, with 17 bases between the two germline ends. Germline assignment: CDR1 LNHDA and CDR2 SQIVND (reference sequence). CDR3 length: 13 residues. CDR3 DNA: TGTGCCGTCAGTCCCCGGGGAGGCTATGGCTACACCTTC. Translation: CAVSPRGGYGYTF.